The present entry profiles one T cell receptor beta chain with its context. Authors' methods: Counts of nucleated cells, estimated from reference gene primer amplification, were obtained. Method: immunoSEQ multiplex PCR; TCRdb's copy keeps in-frame clones and lacks some. That table supplies the V and J calls and clone size; D and trimming were determined from the DNA. The table records a few hundred thousand clones, around 90% of them present only once. The data were obtained in a study of blood T cell repertoires in COVID-19. Looking at the study overall: COVID-19 samples collected from the United States, Italy and Spain covered acute and convalescent phases. PBMCs, B-cell-depleted T cells, or T cells were the source of the cDNA or gDNA that made up the material.

Germline trimming cut 3 bases from V and 5 bases from J; bases unmatched to any gene: 14. The CDR3 contains 17 residues. Germline V CDR1 and CDR2: ENHRY, SYGVKD. The TCR comes from a man younger than 35 with active or convalescent COVID-19. The chain combines TRBV10-3 with TRBJ2-7; 9 bases agree with TRBD2. Sequencing was carried out using peripheral blood. For the CDR3, the DNA is TGTGCCATCAGTGAATCGACTGCCGGGACTAGCCCCCACGAGCAGTACTTC. This encodes CAISESTAGTSPHEQYF.